These T cell receptor beta chains were read from a single sample in a study of shared clonotypes between healthy human individuals. TCRdb's table, derived via immunoSEQ multiplex PCR, lists solely in-frame clones and lacks some. The repertoire has over a million clones, approximately 98.5% of them found once; the top ten carry about 0.4%. Sequenced: naive CD4+ T cells sorted from blood. Source of these receptors: a man aged 30 to 45 in good health. Both conserved end residues are part of each CDR3. A D gene is named only where the DNA matches it firmly. Expanded clones are given a class, and other clones once, few, many or no size at all.

D gene	J gene	clone size	V gene	CDR3 protein	CDR3 DNA
TRBD2	TRBJ2-5	.	TRBV28	CASSLSAGGRETQYF	TGTGCCAGCAGTTTATCAGCGGGAGGGCGGGAGACCCAGTACTTC
TRBD1	TRBJ2-7	once	TRBV4-1	CASSPGTASTYEQYF	TGCGCCAGCAGCCCCGGGACAGCGAGTACCTACGAGCAGTACTTC
.	TRBJ1-1	.	TRBV29-1	CSVAPRLRNTEAFF	TGCAGCGTTGCCCCACGGCTTCGGAACACTGAAGCTTTCTTT
TRBD2	TRBJ2-3	.	TRBV4-1	CASSQEAGGPGTDTQYF	TGCGCCAGCAGCCAAGAAGCGGGAGGGCCCGGAACAGATACGCAGTATTTT
.	TRBJ2-1	.	TRBV6-4	CASSVRGGHNEQFF	TGTGCCAGCAGTGTAAGGGGGGGCCACAATGAGCAGTTCTTC
TRBD2	TRBJ2-1	.	TRBV7-9	CASSIVRLAGGPGYNEQFF	TGTGCCAGCAGCATCGTAAGACTAGCGGGAGGGCCTGGGTACAATGAGCAGTTCTTC
TRBD2	TRBJ2-5	.	TRBV27	CASSLAGGRRETQYF	TGTGCCAGCAGTTTAGCGGGAGGGCGTAGAGAGACCCAGTACTTC
.	TRBJ2-3	.	TRBV5-5	CASTPSPTDTQYF	TGTGCCAGCACCCCCTCCCCCACAGATACGCAGTATTTT
.	TRBJ1-2	once	TRBV5-1	CASSLGQSKYKGYTF	TGCGCCAGCAGCTTGGGACAATCGAAGTATAAGGGCTACACCTTC
TRBD1	TRBJ1-4	.	TRBV5-1	CASSLSPGGLEKLFF	TGCGCCAGCAGCCTATCCCCAGGGGGGTTAGAAAAACTGTTTTTT
TRBD1	TRBJ2-1	once	TRBV11-2	CASSLGPPGQTVYNEQFF	TGTGCCAGCAGCTTGGGACCGCCGGGACAGACGGTTTACAATGAGCAGTTCTTC
TRBD2	TRBJ2-7	.	TRBV6-1	CASSELGESGRYSYEQYF	TGTGCCAGCAGTGAGTTAGGGGAGAGCGGGAGGTACTCCTACGAGCAGTACTTC
.	TRBJ2-7	.	TRBV5-5	CASSLIKGAYEQYF	TGTGCCAGCAGCTTGATAAAGGGGGCCTACGAGCAGTACTTC
TRBD1	TRBJ1-5	.	TRBV7-9	CASSDRAYQPQHF	TGTGCCAGCAGCGACAGGGCCTATCAGCCCCAGCATTTT
.	TRBJ2-7	.	TRBV5-6	CASSAGRARGNPYEQYF	TGTGCCAGCAGCGCGGGAAGGGCTCGCGGTAACCCCTACGAGCAGTACTTC
.	TRBJ2-1	once	TRBV5-1	CASSLGPPNEQFF	TGCGCCAGCAGCTTGGGACCACCAAATGAGCAGTTCTTC
TRBD1	TRBJ2-1	.	TRBV19	CASSIVDRSNNEQFF	TGTGCCAGTAGTATAGTGGACAGGTCCAACAATGAGCAGTTCTTC
TRBD1	TRBJ2-7	.	TRBV14	CASSPHLLTGGKGEQYF	TGTGCCAGCAGCCCACATCTACTTACAGGGGGTAAGGGGGAGCAGTACTTC
.	TRBJ2-2	.	TRBV5-1	CASSLGPYTGELFF	TGCGCCAGCAGCTTGGGACCTTACACCGGGGAGCTGTTTTTT
TRBD1	TRBJ2-7	.	TRBV6-1	CASARTGPTYEQYF	TGTGCCAGCGCTAGGACAGGACCCACCTACGAGCAGTACTTC
.	TRBJ2-3	once	TRBV5-6	CASSLAPTSTDTQYF	TGTGCCAGCAGCCTAGCCCCGACTAGCACAGATACGCAGTATTTT
TRBD2	TRBJ2-5	.	TRBV7-9	CAGQTSGSPETQYF	TGTGCCGGCCAAACTAGCGGGAGTCCGGAGACCCAGTACTTC
.	TRBJ2-1	.	TRBV6-5	CASSSRGLDNEQFF	TGTGCCAGCTCCTCACGGGGTCTCGACAATGAGCAGTTCTTC
.	TRBJ2-2	.	TRBV7-7	CASSAGDSFANTGELFF	TGTGCTAGCAGCGCAGGAGACAGTTTCGCGAACACCGGGGAGCTGTTTTTT
.	TRBJ2-2	.	TRBV9	CASSVIGVLTGELFF	TGTGCCAGCAGCGTAATCGGGGTCCTCACCGGGGAGCTGTTTTTT
TRBD1	TRBJ1-1	.	TRBV15	CATSRGLGQGNSAEAFF	TGTGCCACCAGCAGAGGATTGGGACAGGGAAATAGCGCTGAAGCTTTCTTT
TRBD2	TRBJ2-1	.	TRBV7-9	CASTPLSGRRWNEQFF	TGTGCCAGCACCCCCCTTAGCGGGAGACGGTGGAATGAGCAGTTCTTC
.	TRBJ1-4	.	TRBV2	CASSGLAVTNEKLFF	TGTGCCAGCAGTGGTTTGGCAGTAACTAATGAAAAACTGTTTTTT
.	TRBJ2-1	.	TRBV1	CTSSPPRVAESYNEQFF	TGCACCAGCAGCCCCCCTCGGGTAGCGGAAAGCTACAATGAGCAGTTCTTC
.	TRBJ2-3	.	TRBV11-2	CASSREDTQYF	TGTGCCAGCAGCCGGGAGGATACGCAGTATTTT
.	TRBJ2-3	once	TRBV5-6	CASSDPGTTDTQYF	TGTGCCAGCAGCGACCCGGGAACCACAGATACGCAGTATTTT
.	TRBJ1-2	.	TRBV19	CASSTQRTNYGYTF	TGTGCCAGTAGTACCCAGAGAACTAACTATGGCTACACCTTC
.	TRBJ2-7	.	TRBV11-2	CASSLDSIMFAESSYEQYF	TGTGCCAGCAGCTTAGATTCCATTATGTTTGCAGAGAGCTCCTACGAGCAGTACTTC
TRBD2	TRBJ2-1	.	TRBV11-3	CASSLGPQRESENEQFF	TGTGCCAGCAGCTTAGGACCCCAGCGGGAGTCCGAAAATGAGCAGTTCTTC
TRBD1	TRBJ2-7	.	TRBV4-2	CASNNRDRGYEQYF	TGTGCCAGCAACAACCGGGACAGGGGTTACGAGCAGTACTTC
.	TRBJ2-7	.	TRBV14	CASSPRPTYEQYF	TGTGCCAGCAGCCCGAGGCCTACTTACGAGCAGTACTTC
TRBD1	TRBJ2-7	.	TRBV5-1	CASSRDRNYEQYF	TGCGCCAGCAGCCGGGACAGAAACTACGAGCAGTACTTC
TRBD2	TRBJ2-1	.	TRBV28	CATERSSGSFNEQFF	TGTGCCACCGAGCGATCTAGCGGGAGTTTCAATGAGCAGTTCTTC
.	TRBJ2-1	.	TRBV2	CASTAAGNEQFF	TGTGCCAGCACCGCCGCAGGCAATGAGCAGTTCTTC
.	TRBJ1-5	few	TRBV19	CATTWDPNQPQHF	TGTGCCACCACGTGGGACCCCAATCAGCCCCAGCATTTT
.	TRBJ2-7	.	TRBV29-1	CSVEEGRSPYEQYF	TGCAGCGTTGAAGAGGGGCGGTCACCCTACGAGCAGTACTTC
.	TRBJ2-1	.	TRBV9	CASSVAASAYNEQFF	TGTGCCAGCAGCGTAGCTGCTAGCGCCTACAATGAGCAGTTCTTC
TRBD1	TRBJ2-7	once	TRBV19	CASRGTGTVSYEQYF	TGTGCCAGTCGAGGGACCGGGACAGTCTCCTACGAGCAGTACTTC
.	TRBJ2-5	.	TRBV15	CATSRDRETQYF	TGTGCCACCAGCAGAGATCGAGAGACCCAGTACTTC
.	TRBJ2-5	.	TRBV18	CASSPPGQLQETQYF	TGTGCCAGCTCACCACCGGGGCAGCTACAAGAGACCCAGTACTTC
.	TRBJ2-5	.	TRBV18	CASSPAGIMQTQYF	TGTGCCAGCTCACCAGCGGGGATAATGCAGACCCAGTACTTC
.	TRBJ2-6	.	TRBV29-1	CSVGSGANVLTF	TGCAGCGTTGGATCCGGGGCCAACGTCCTGACTTTC
TRBD2	TRBJ2-1	.	TRBV12-5	CASGLVLAGGHNEQFF	TGTGCTAGTGGTTTGGTTCTAGCGGGAGGACACAATGAGCAGTTCTTC
TRBD1	TRBJ1-2	.	TRBV30	CAWSRDRGKYGYTF	TGTGCCTGGAGTAGGGACAGGGGGAAGTATGGCTACACCTTC
.	TRBJ2-3	.	TRBV7-2	CASSTGLTDTQYF	TGTGCCAGCAGCACGGGACTCACAGATACGCAGTATTTT
TRBD2	TRBJ2-1	once	TRBV7-9	CASSYRRGSYNEQFF	TGTGCCAGCAGCTACCGGCGGGGGTCCTACAATGAGCAGTTCTTC
.	TRBJ2-3	.	TRBV5-1	CASSYTPITFTDTQYF	TGCGCCAGCAGCTATACTCCTATAACTTTCACAGATACGCAGTATTTT
TRBD1	TRBJ2-7	.	TRBV18	CASSPPTGVYEQYF	TGTGCCAGCTCACCACCGACAGGGGTCTACGAGCAGTACTTC
TRBD1	TRBJ1-2	once	TRBV2	CASSKTGDRGYTF	TGTGCCAGCAGCAAGACAGGGGATCGAGGCTACACCTTC
.	TRBJ2-7	.	TRBV11-2	CASSLSRATEQYF	TGTGCCAGCAGCTTGAGTCGGGCGACGGAGCAGTACTTC
.	TRBJ1-2	.	TRBV9	CASSATGANYGYTF	TGTGCCAGCAGCGCTACCGGAGCTAACTATGGCTACACCTTC
TRBD2	TRBJ2-7	.	TRBV5-1	CASSLGRTGLAPREQYF	TGCGCCAGCAGCTTGGGTAGGACGGGACTAGCTCCTCGGGAGCAGTACTTC
.	TRBJ2-2	.	TRBV27	CASSKSRLHDTGELFF	TGTGCCAGCAGTAAAAGCAGACTCCACGACACCGGGGAGCTGTTTTTT
TRBD2	TRBJ2-7	.	TRBV28	CAILQPGGAYEQYF	TGTGCCATCCTGCAGCCGGGAGGGGCTTACGAGCAGTACTTC